This TCR beta chain emerged from a study of identical twins (dated by TCRdb to 2016 to 2017). Broadly, across the study: To test whether fetal clonotypes persist, the study used deep sequencing on TCR alpha and beta repertoires from monozygotic twins, unrelated adults of various ages, and cord blood. To rule out contamination, the twin experiments were replicated at different times with different library preparation protocols. General findings and caveats noted by the study authors: Out-of-frame TCR alpha sharing in monozygotic twins was systematically underestimated by recombination models, whereas sharing between unrelated individuals was in agreement with the recombination models. Abundant cord blood beta clonotypes had fewer insertions, young adult naive repertoires showed a similar but weaker trend, and memory repertoires showed no such trend. Excess twin sharing in beta out-of-frame sequences was weaker because fewer shared sequences lowered the signal-to-noise ratio. Because the same donors could not be followed over many years, the conclusions relied on cross-sectional statistical analysis. Zero-insertion analyses could be partly confounded by invariant T cells such as MAIT and iNKT, though diverse VJ usage argued against such confounding for most clonotypes. Out-of-frame TCR alpha sequences shared between twins showed an excess of low generation-probability sequences compared with coincidental sharing between unrelated individuals.

Every donor was a healthy Caucasian. Three pairs of female monozygotic twins, all aged roughly 18 to 29 years, made up the twin cohort. Peripheral blood mononuclear cells were used as the source from which RNA for TCR libraries was isolated. The library was produced with 5' RACE. Instrument used: Illumina HiSeq 2000. A universal primer binding site was introduced by template switching, and a unique molecular identifier was present in the final cDNA, enabling accurate counting of TCR cDNA molecules. Specific primers in the conserved constant-segment region were used to synthesize first-strand cDNA for TCR alpha and beta chains. To control for contamination, every cDNA library carried two barcodes: a SMART-Mk sample barcode plus Illumina barcodes. Two successive PCR steps introduced TruSeq adapter sequences along with Illumina sample barcodes. Sequencing of the TCR alpha and beta cDNA libraries was done on the Illumina HiSeq platform using custom primers. For the original study's pipeline: Raw reads were processed with MiGEC to extract unique molecular identifiers, and MiXCR was used to determine CDR3 positions. Recombination models were inferred per individual with the repgenHMM and IGoR tools using an EM algorithm. The tcR package in R was used for shared clonotype analysis, with sharing normalized by the product of cloneset sizes. Out-of-frame nonproductive sequences were analyzed to study raw recombination free of thymic and clonal selection effects. TCRdb trimmed public reads at Q25 via fastp, called clones via MiXCR and kept in-frame beta chains. Each record represents a unique CDR3 protein, reported with the most common genes and DNA among its rows. The V and J calls, along with clone size, are taken from TCRdb and not from the paper's own processing. The sample records fewer than 650,000 distinct CDR3 sequences, 7% to 7.5% of which are singletons. Together, the top ten hold 1.5% to 2% of the sample.

This clonotype occurred a few times. Its antigen is unknown. Base qualities were left out, and no much larger clone turns up one base away. A further study also used this sample, focusing on yellow fever vaccine responses in identical twins. The second study also describes: According to the authors, the vaccine-induced T cell response in identical twins seemed to be partly convergent and partly specific to each individual. Focusing on identical twins, the study followed the T cell clones that responded to the vaccine, and did so with precision.

This clonotype was sampled from a woman aged 18-29 years in good health. Sequenced sample: PBMCs.

The DNA sequence is given as TGTGCCAGCGGGGAGAACTATGGCTACACCTTC. Its protein is CASGENYGYTF. The sequence is built from TRBV3-1 and TRBJ1-2; no confident D gene assignment can be made. The cysteine opens and the phenylalanine closes a CDR3 of 11 amino acids. This entry keeps only the CDR3 DNA: 33 bases, framed from base 1. CDR1 LGHDT and CDR2 YNNKEL are derived from the germline V gene (reference sequence). Between the V and J ends, shortened by 8 bases and 2 bases respectively, the junction contains 6 bases.